This T cell receptor beta chain was retrieved from a study of metastatic and nonmetastatic thyroid tumors. On the study more broadly: From malignant and benign thyroid patients, repertoires in blood and in tumor or nodule tissue were compared.

The CDR3 runs to 15 residues. Germline V gene lookup returns CDR1 SGHRS and CDR2 YFSETQ. V shed 4 bases, J shed 5 bases, and the junction held 6 bases outside the gene matches. TCRdb reanalyzed the PCR reads with MiXCR. In the table there are about 39,000 clones, roughly a fifth of which are singletons. No patient had received any treatment before thyroid surgery. The sequencing sample was made of blood. The clonotype was recovered from a female donor with papillary thyroid cancer or a benign thyroid nodule (not recorded which). Some clones in this sample may be carry-over from other donors' samples. J is TRBJ2-3 and V is TRBV5-1; the match to TRBD2 covers 11 bases. CDR3: CASSPTSGRIDTQYF. The CDR3 DNA follows: TGCGCCAGCAGCCCAACTAGCGGGAGAATAGATACGCAGTATTTT.